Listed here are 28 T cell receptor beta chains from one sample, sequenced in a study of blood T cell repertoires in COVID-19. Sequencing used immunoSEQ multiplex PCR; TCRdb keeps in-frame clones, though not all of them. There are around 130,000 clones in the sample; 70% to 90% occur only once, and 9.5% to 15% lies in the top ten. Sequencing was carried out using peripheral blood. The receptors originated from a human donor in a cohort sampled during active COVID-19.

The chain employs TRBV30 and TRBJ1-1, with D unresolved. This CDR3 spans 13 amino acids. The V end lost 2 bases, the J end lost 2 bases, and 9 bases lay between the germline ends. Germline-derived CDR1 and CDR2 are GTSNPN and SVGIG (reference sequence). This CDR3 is CAWSRQANTEAFF. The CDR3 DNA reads TGTGCCTGGAGTAGGCAGGCAAACACTGAAGCTTTCTTT.

CDR3 amino acids: CASSESPKGGETQYF. CDR3 nucleotides: TGTGCCAGCAGCGAGAGTCCCAAAGGGGGAGAGACCCAGTACTTC. The chain recombines TRBV9 with TRBJ2-5; possibly TRBD1 for D (6 bases). The length of the CDR3 is 15 residues. V was shortened by 3 bases and J by 4 bases, with 16 bases between the two germline ends. CDR1 is SGDLS, CDR2 YYNGEE, per germline.

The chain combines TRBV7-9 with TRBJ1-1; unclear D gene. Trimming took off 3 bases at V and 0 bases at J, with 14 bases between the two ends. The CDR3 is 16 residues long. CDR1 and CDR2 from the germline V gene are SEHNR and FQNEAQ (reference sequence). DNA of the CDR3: TGTGCCAGCAGCTTCGGGGAGCTCGGGATGAACACTGAAGCTTTCTTT. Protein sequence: CASSFGELGMNTEAFF.

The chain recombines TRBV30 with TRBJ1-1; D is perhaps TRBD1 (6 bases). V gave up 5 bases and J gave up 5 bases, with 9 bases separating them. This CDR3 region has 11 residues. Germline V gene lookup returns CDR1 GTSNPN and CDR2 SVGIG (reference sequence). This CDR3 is CAWGGRTEAFF. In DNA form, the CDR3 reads TGTGCCTGGGGGGGGCGGACTGAAGCTTTCTTT. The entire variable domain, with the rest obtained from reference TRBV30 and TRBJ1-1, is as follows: SQTIHQWPATLVQPVGSPLSLECTVEGTSNPNLYWYRQAAGRGLQLLFYSVGIGQISSEVPQNLSASRPQDRQFILSSKKLLLSDSGFYLCAWGGRTEAFFGQGTRLTVV.

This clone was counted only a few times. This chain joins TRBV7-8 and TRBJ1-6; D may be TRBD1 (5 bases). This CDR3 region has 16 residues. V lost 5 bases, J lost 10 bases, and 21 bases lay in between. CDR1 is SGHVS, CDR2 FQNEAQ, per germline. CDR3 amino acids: CASSPTWGRVGSPLHF. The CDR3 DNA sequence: TGTGCCAGCAGCCCGACCTGGGGCAGGGTTGGCTCACCCCTCCACTTT. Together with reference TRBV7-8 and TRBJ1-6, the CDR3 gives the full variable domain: GAGVSQSPRYKVAKRGQDVALRCDPISGHVSLFWYQQALGQGPEFLTYFQNEAQLDKSGLPSDRFFAERPEGSVSTLKIQRTQQEDSAVYLCASSPTWGRVGSPLHFGNGTRLTVT.

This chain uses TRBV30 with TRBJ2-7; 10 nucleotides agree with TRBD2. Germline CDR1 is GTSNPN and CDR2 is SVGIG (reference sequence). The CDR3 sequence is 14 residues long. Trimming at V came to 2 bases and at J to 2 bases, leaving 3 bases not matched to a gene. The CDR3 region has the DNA TGTGCCTGGAGTTGGAGCGGGGGGGCCTACGAGCAGTACTTC. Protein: CAWSWSGGAYEQYF.

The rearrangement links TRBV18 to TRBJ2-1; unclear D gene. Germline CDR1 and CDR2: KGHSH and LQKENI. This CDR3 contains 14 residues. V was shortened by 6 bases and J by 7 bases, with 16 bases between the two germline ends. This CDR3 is CASSHPPPLNEQFF. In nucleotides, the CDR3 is TGTGCCAGCTCGCACCCCCCTCCACTTAATGAGCAGTTCTTC.

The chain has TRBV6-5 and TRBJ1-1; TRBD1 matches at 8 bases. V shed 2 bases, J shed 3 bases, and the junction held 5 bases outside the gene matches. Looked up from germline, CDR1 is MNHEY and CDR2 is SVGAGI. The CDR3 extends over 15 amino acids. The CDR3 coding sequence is TGTGCCAGCAGTTACAATGGACAGGGCTACACTGAAGCTTTCTTT. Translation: CASSYNGQGYTEAFF.

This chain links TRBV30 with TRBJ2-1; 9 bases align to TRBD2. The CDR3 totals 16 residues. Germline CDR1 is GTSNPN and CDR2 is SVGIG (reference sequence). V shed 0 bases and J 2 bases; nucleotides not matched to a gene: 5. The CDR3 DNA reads TGTGCCTGGAGTGTAAAGCGGGGGGCAACCTACAATGAGCAGTTCTTC. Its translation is CAWSVKRGATYNEQFF. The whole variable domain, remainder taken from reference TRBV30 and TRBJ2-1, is SQTIHQWPATLVQPVGSPLSLECTVEGTSNPNLYWYRQAAGRGLQLLFYSVGIGQISSEVPQNLSASRPQDRQFILSSKKLLLSDSGFYLCAWSVKRGATYNEQFFGPGTRLTVL.

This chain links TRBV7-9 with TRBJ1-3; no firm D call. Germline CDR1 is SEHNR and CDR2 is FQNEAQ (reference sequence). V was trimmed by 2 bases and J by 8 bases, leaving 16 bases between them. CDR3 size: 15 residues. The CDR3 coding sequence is TGTGCCAGCAGCTTAAGGCGGCGGGTCGGGGACACCATATATTTT. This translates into CASSLRRRVGDTIYF.

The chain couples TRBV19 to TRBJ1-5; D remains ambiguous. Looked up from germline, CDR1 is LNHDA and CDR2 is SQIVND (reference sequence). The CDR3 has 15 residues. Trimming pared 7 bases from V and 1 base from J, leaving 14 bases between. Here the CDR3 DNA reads TGTGCCAGTATCCCGACGACTGGGAGCAATCAGCCCCAGCATTTT. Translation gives CASIPTTGSNQPQHF. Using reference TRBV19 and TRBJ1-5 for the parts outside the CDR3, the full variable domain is DGGITQSPKYLFRKEGQNVTLSCEQNLNHDAMYWYRQDPGQGLRLIYYSQIVNDFQKGDIAEGYSVSREKKESFPLTVTSAQKNPTAFYLCASIPTTGSNQPQHFGDGTRLSIL.

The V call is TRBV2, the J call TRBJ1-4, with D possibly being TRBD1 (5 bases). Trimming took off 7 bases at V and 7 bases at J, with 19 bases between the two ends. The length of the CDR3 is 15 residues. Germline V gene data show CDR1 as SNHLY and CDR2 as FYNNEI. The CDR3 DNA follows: TGTGCCAGCAAATCAGAGGTGGTAGGGGTTGAAAAACTGTTTTTT. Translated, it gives CASKSEVVGVEKLFF.

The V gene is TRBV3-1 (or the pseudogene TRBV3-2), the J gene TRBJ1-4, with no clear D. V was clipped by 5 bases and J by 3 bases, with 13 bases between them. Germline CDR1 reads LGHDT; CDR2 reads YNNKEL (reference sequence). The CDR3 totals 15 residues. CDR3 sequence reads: CASSYSGYSNEKLFF. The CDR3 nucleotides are TGTGCCAGCAGCTATTCGGGGTACTCTAATGAAAAACTGTTTTTT.

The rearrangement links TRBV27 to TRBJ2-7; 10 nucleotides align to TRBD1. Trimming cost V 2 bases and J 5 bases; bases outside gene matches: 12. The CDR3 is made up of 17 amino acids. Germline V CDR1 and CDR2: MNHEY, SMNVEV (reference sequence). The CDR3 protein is CASSLAPGRDRGHEQYF. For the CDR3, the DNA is TGTGCCAGCAGTTTAGCGCCCGGTCGGGACAGGGGCCACGAGCAGTACTTC.

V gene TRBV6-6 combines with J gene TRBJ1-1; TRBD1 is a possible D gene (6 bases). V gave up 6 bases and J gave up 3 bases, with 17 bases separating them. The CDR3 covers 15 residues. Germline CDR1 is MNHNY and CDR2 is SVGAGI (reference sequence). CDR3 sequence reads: CASRRNRVEYTEAFF. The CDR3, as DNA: TGTGCCAGCAGGCGTAACAGGGTAGAGTACACTGAAGCTTTCTTT.

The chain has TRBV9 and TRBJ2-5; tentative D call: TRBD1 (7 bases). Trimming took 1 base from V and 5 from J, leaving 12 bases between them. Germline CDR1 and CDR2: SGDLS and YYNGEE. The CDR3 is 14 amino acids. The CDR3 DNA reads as TGTGCCAGCAGCGTAAGCCAGGGGGGCGAGACCCAGTACTTC. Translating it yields CASSVSQGGETQYF. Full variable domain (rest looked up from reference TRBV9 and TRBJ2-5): DSGVTQTPKHLITATGQRVTLRCSPRSGDLSVYWYQQSLDQGLQFLIQYYNGEERAKGNILERFSAQQFPDLHSELNLSSLELGDSALYFCASSVSQGGETQYFGPGTRLLVL.

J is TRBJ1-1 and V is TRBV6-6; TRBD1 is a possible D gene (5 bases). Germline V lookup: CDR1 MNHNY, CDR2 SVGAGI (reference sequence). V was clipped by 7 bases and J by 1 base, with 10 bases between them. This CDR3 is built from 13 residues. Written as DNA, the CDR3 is TGTGCCAGCACCACCGGGGGGAACACTGAAGCTTTCTTT. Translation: CASTTGGNTEAFF.

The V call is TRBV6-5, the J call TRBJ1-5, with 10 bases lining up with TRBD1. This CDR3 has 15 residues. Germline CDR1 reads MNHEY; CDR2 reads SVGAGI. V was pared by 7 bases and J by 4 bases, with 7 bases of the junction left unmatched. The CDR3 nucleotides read TGTGCCAGCACTAAGGACAGGGGGGGTAATCAGCCCCAGCATTTT. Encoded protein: CASTKDRGGNQPQHF.

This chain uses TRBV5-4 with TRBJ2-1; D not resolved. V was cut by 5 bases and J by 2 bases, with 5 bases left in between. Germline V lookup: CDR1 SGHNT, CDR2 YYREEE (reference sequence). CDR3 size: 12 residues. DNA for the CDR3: TGTGCCAGCAGTGAGGCCTACAATGAGCAGTTCTTC. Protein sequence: CASSEAYNEQFF.

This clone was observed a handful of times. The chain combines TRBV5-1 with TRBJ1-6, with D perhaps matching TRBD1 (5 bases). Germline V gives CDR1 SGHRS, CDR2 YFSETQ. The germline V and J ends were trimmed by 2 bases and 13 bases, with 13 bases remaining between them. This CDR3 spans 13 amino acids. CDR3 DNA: TGCGCCAGCAGCTTTTGGGGCCCCGGGCCCCTCCACTTT. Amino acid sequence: CASSFWGPGPLHF.

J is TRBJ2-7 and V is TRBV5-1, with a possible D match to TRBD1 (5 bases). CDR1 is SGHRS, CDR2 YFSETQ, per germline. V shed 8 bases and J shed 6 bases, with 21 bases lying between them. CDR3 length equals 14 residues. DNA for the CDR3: TGCGCCAGTCGACAGTCTCCTCCCTCCGCCGAGCAGTACTTC. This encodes CASRQSPPSAEQYF.

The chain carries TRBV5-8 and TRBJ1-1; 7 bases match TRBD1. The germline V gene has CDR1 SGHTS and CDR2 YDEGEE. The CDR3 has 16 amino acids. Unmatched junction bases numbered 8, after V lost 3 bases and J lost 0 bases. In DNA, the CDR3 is TGTGCCAGCAGCTCATGGACAGGACACATGAACACTGAAGCTTTCTTT. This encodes CASSSWTGHMNTEAFF. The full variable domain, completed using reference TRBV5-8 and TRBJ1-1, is EAGVTQSPTHLIKTRGQQATLRCSPISGHTSVYWYQQALGLGLQFLLWYDEGEERNRGNFPPRFSGRQFPNYSSELNVNALELEDSALYLCASSSWTGHMNTEAFFGQGTRLTVV.

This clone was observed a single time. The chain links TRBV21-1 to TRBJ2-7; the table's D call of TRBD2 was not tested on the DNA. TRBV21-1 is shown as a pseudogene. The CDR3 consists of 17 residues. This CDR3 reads CASSSSRGGLIFYEQYF. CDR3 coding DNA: TGTGCCAGCAGCAGCTCCCGGGGGGGCCTAATATTCTACGAGCAGTACTTC.

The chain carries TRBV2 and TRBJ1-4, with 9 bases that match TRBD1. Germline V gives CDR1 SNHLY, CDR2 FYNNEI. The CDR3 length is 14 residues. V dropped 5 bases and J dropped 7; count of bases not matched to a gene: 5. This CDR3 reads CASSLTGGGEKLFF. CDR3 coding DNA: TGTGCCAGCAGTCTTACAGGGGGCGGTGAAAAACTGTTTTTT.

The CDR3 sequence: CSVDTSTDTQYF. CDR3 sequence (DNA): TGCAGCGTTGATACAAGCACAGATACGCAGTATTTT. The gene calls are TRBV29-1 and TRBJ2-3; no clear D. The CDR3 totals 12 residues. Germline loops: CDR1 SQVTM, CDR2 ANQGSEA. Between the trimmed V and J ends, which lost 3 bases and 0 bases, there was a span of 4 bases.

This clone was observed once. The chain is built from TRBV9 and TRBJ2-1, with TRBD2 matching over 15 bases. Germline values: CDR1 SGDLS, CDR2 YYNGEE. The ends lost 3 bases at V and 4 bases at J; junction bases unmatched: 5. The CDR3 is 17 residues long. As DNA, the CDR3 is TGTGCCAGCAGCGAGGGACTAGCGGGGGGCTCATACAATGAGCAGTTCTTC. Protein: CASSEGLAGGSYNEQFF.

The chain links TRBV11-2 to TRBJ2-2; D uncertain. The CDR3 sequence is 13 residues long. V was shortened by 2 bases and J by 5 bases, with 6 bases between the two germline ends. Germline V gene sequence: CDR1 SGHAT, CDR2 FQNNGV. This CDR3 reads CASSLIRTGELFF. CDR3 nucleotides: TGTGCCAGCAGCTTAATCCGGACCGGGGAGCTGTTTTTT.

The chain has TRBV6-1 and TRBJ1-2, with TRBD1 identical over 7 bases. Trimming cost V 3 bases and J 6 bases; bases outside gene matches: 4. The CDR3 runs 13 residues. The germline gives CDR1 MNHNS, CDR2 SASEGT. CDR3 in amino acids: CASSEWQGDGYTF. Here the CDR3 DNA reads TGTGCCAGCAGTGAGTGGCAGGGGGATGGCTACACCTTC.